This TCR beta chain was recorded in a study of cytomegalovirus exposure and HLA in healthy donors. At the level of the study: As an earlier analysis found, roughly 170 million T cells yielded 100 million to 130 million unique TCR beta sequences. Whole-study results and caveats: Some V segments, including TRBV6-2 and TRBV6-3, were excluded as indistinguishable. The likely origin of a cluster of highly shared sequence variants was a sequencing artifact.

The PCR ran on 60 Vbeta and 13 Jbeta primers. TCRdb's table, derived via immunoSEQ multiplex PCR, lists solely in-frame clones and lacks some. The repertoire holds approximately 140,000 clones, with roughly 73% as singletons. In the case of this clone: Its antigen is not identified.

Looked up from germline, CDR1 is MNHEY and CDR2 is SVGAGI. The V and J ends lost 4 bases and 2 bases, in that order; junction bases with no gene match: 2. The CDR3 contains 14 residues. The chain couples TRBV6-5 to TRBJ1-2; TRBD1 aligns across 9 bases. The source of this sequence is a man aged 40-49 years in good health and CMV-seronegative. The material sequenced was PBMCs. DNA of the CDR3: TGTGCCAGCAGTTTGGGACAGGGAAACTATGGCTACACCTTC. Residues: CASSLGQGNYGYTF.